This TCR beta chain comes out of a study of monozygotic twins with inflammatory bowel disease. Whole-study findings and limits: Variability in patient repertoires may have come partly from differing immunosuppressive treatments.

Using the 5' RACE reads, TCRdb records one entry per CDR3 protein without DNA. Its listing shows some 330,000 distinct CDR3 sequences. Germline values: CDR1 ENHRY, CDR2 SYGVKD. This CDR3 has 17 amino acids. Of note for this clonotype: No antigen is known for it.

Whole-blood total RNA was extracted without T cell sorting. Sequencing input: blood. V usage is TRBV10-3 and J usage is TRBJ2-7; no DNA is available, so the TRBD2 call from TCRdb remains unchecked. The origin of this receptor is a human donor with ulcerative colitis or Crohn's disease, or a healthy co-twin of an affected twin (not recorded which). This CDR3 is CAIRGTSGRGRGSEQYF.